This T cell receptor beta chain originates from a study of cytomegalovirus exposure and HLA in healthy donors. Regarding this clone: Its specificity is unknown.

A multiplex PCR was run with 60 Vbeta primers and 13 Jbeta primers. Sequencing used immunoSEQ multiplex PCR; TCRdb keeps in-frame clones, though not all of them. The sample shows tens of thousands of clones, 70% to 75% of them seen only once. Study-wide points: TCR beta V- and J-gene trimming, according to a later analysis, was linked to a missense DCLRE1C variant.

The source of this sequence is a woman aged 50 to 65 in good health and CMV-seropositive. What was sequenced was PBMCs.

CDR3 nucleotides: TGTGCCAGCAGGGTGTCGCGGAACACTGAAGCTTTCTTT. Translated: CASRVSRNTEAFF. This chain connects TRBV5-6 to TRBJ1-1; D unclear. Trimming pared 5 bases from V and 1 base from J, leaving 9 bases between. Germline loops: CDR1 SGHDT, CDR2 YYEEEE. This CDR3 has 13 amino acids. Using reference TRBV5-6 and TRBJ1-1 for the parts outside the CDR3, the full variable domain is DAGVTQSPTHLIKTRGQQVTLRCSPKSGHDTVSWYQQALGQGPQFIFQYYEEEERQRGNFPDRFSGHQFPNYSSELNVNALLLGDSALYLCASRVSRNTEAFFGQGTRLTVV.